The next 20 T cell receptor beta chains were all read from a single sample in a study of blood T cell repertoires in COVID-19. Clones were sequenced by immunoSEQ multiplex PCR, and TCRdb holds only the in-frame ones, with some missing. Here the sample spans 150,000 or so clones, 85% being singletons. Material for sequencing was peripheral blood. Receptor source: a human donor with acute or convalescent COVID-19. The donor label of this sample is uncertain.

This sequence joins TRBV27 and TRBJ1-1; TRBD1 agrees at 10 bases. The germline V gene encodes CDR1 MNHEY and CDR2 SMNVEV (reference sequence). The J segment lost 3 bases and the V segment lost 4 bases, leaving 5 bases of the junction unmatched. This CDR3 has 15 residues. CDR3 DNA: TGTGCCAGCAGTTCGAGGACAGGGGGGTACACTGAAGCTTTCTTT. Its protein product is CASSSRTGGYTEAFF.

J is TRBJ1-5 and V is TRBV18; D remains unclear. Trimming shortened V by 1 base and J by 3 bases, and 10 bases separated the two germline ends. Germline V gives CDR1 KGHSH, CDR2 LQKENI. This CDR3 has 15 residues. The CDR3 DNA sequence: TGTGCCAGCTCACCACTGAGTACAGACAATCAGCCCCAGCATTTT. Residues: CASSPLSTDNQPQHF. Full variable domain (missing parts from reference TRBV18 and TRBJ1-5): NAGVMQNPRHLVRRRGQEARLRCSPMKGHSHVYWYRQLPEEGLKFMVYLQKENIIDESGMPKERFSAEFPKEGPSILRIQQVVRGDSAAYFCASSPLSTDNQPQHFGDGTRLSIL.

The CDR3 sequence: CSVGAGTMAGELFF. CDR3 coding DNA: TGCAGCGTCGGTGCCGGGACTATGGCCGGGGAGCTGTTTTTT. This chain connects TRBV29-1 to TRBJ2-2, with 7 bases that match TRBD2. Germline CDR1 is SQVTM and CDR2 is ANQGSEA. V trimming: 6 bases; J trimming: 6 bases; junction bases outside the gene matches: 10. CDR3 length equals 14 residues.

This sequence joins TRBV18 and TRBJ1-6, with 9 nucleotides matching TRBD1. The trim removed 6 bases at V and 4 bases at J, leaving 7 bases unmatched. CDR1 is KGHSH and CDR2 is LQKENI in the germline V gene. This CDR3 comprises 16 residues. The CDR3 DNA reads TGTGCCAGCTCGGGACAGGGTATTGGGTATAATTCACCCCTCCACTTT. Protein sequence: CASSGQGIGYNSPLHF.

The chain employs TRBV9 and TRBJ2-7; TRBD2 matches 7 bases. Trimming removed 2 bases from V and 0 bases from J; junction bases left unmatched: 2. The length of the CDR3 is 14 residues. CDR1 and CDR2 (germline): SGDLS, YYNGEE. CDR3 in DNA: TGTGCCAGCAGCGTTACTAGCGTCTCCTACGAGCAGTACTTC. Its translation is CASSVTSVSYEQYF.

This sequence joins TRBV6-6 and TRBJ1-4; weak D call: TRBD1 (5 bases). V was clipped by 6 bases and J by 4 bases, with 12 bases between them. Germline CDR1 is MNHNY and CDR2 is SVGAGI (reference sequence). The CDR3 length is 14 residues. The CDR3 region is CASRAGGINEKLFF. The CDR3 DNA follows: TGTGCCAGCAGGGCCGGGGGAATTAATGAAAAACTGTTTTTT.

The gene calls are TRBV11-3 and TRBJ1-1; a possible D gene is TRBD1 (5 bases). V shed 6 bases and J shed 3 bases, with 8 bases lying between them. The CDR3 is 12 amino acids. The germline V gene encodes CDR1 SGHNT and CDR2 YENEEA. CDR3 sequence: CASRKGDTEAFF. CDR3 bases: TGTGCCAGCAGGAAAGGGGACACTGAAGCTTTCTTT.

The V call is TRBV4-3, the J call TRBJ1-2; TRBD1 aligns across 8 bases. Per germline, CDR1 LGHNA and CDR2 YSLEER. V lost 3 bases and J lost 5; bases outside the gene matches: 5. CDR3 size: 14 residues. CDR3 DNA: TGCGCCAGCAGCCAGACGACAGGGGATTATGGCTACACCTTC. Translating gives CASSQTTGDYGYTF.

The chain has TRBV21-1 and TRBJ2-7; the listed D gene, TRBD2, was not tested against the DNA. TRBV21-1 is described as a pseudogene. The CDR3 length is 14 residues. The CDR3 sequence is CASSTRGSSYEQYF. The DNA for the CDR3 is TGTGCCAGCAGCACACGGGGAAGCTCCTACGAGCAGTACTTC.

The rearrangement links TRBV13 to TRBJ2-7; TRBD1 agrees at 8 bases. CDR1 and CDR2 (germline): PRHDT, FYEKMQ (reference sequence). After removal of 2 bases from V and 3 bases from J, the junction contained 3 bases not matched to a gene. This CDR3 is built from 14 residues. DNA for the CDR3: TGTGCCAGCAGCTTACAGGGGGCTAACTACGAGCAGTACTTC. As protein: CASSLQGANYEQYF.

The chain combines TRBV7-9 with TRBJ2-2; 7 bases line up with TRBD1. The CDR3 totals 14 residues. In germline, CDR1 is SEHNR, CDR2 FQNEAQ (reference sequence). V shed 5 bases and J 3 bases; nucleotides not matched to a gene: 3. The CDR3 coding sequence is TGTGCCAGCAGCCGACAGGGATACACCGGGGAGCTGTTTTTT. Translation: CASSRQGYTGELFF.

This clone came up once. The chain employs TRBV11-2 and TRBJ1-2; 8 nucleotides align to TRBD1. The CDR3 loop spans 13 amino acids. Per germline, CDR1 SGHAT and CDR2 FQNNGV. Trimming removed 4 bases from V and 6 bases from J; junction bases left unmatched: 4. CDR3 DNA sequence: TGTGCCAGCAGCTCCCAGGGGGCGAATGGCTACACCTTC. This codes for CASSSQGANGYTF.

In its sample, this clone was seen once. The V and J genes are TRBV7-3 and TRBJ2-2; 7 bases line up with TRBD2. The CDR3 has 15 residues. CDR1 and CDR2 (germline): SGHTA, FQGTGA. The junction had 5 bases not matched to a gene; V was cut back by 6 bases and J by 1 base. CDR3 loop: CASSSSGKNTGELFF. DNA for the CDR3: TGTGCCAGCAGTTCTAGCGGCAAGAACACCGGGGAGCTGTTTTTT.

The rearrangement uses TRBV7-2 and TRBJ2-6; D gene unclear. V lost 7 bases and J lost 0, with 10 bases in between. Germline values: CDR1 SGHTA, CDR2 FQGNSA. CDR3 length: 15 residues. CDR3 in amino acids: CASNLQSSGANVLTF. As DNA, the CDR3 is TGTGCCAGCAACCTACAGAGCTCTGGGGCCAACGTCCTGACTTTC.

The rearrangement links TRBV4-1 to TRBJ2-7; TRBD1 matches at 12 bases. Losses at the gene ends were 3 bases for V and 2 bases for J; bases not matched to a gene: 11. The CDR3 covers 18 residues. Germline CDR1 is MGHRA and CDR2 is YSYEKL. CDR3 DNA sequence: TGCGCCAGCAGCCAGGGGGACAGGGGGCGCGATGGGGCCTACGAGCAGTACTTC. This sequence encodes CASSQGDRGRDGAYEQYF.

The chain combines TRBV18 with TRBJ2-1, with TRBD2 matching over 12 bases. Germline V gene sequence: CDR1 KGHSH, CDR2 LQKENI. The CDR3 has 17 amino acids. The trim removed 2 bases at V and 7 bases at J, leaving 9 bases unmatched. The DNA of the CDR3 is TGTGCCAGCTCACCAAGACTAGCGGGGGCTTATGGGAATGAGCAGTTCTTC. This sequence encodes CASSPRLAGAYGNEQFF.

The CDR3: CATSDYKQAIGTDTQYF. The CDR3 region has the DNA TGTGCCACCAGTGATTACAAACAGGCCATCGGCACAGATACGCAGTATTTT. The rearrangement links TRBV24-1 to TRBJ2-3; TRBD1 might be the D (5 bases). The germline V and J ends were trimmed by 2 bases and 1 base, with 15 bases remaining between them. This CDR3 is built from 17 residues. CDR1 is KGHDR, CDR2 SFDVKD, per germline.

The chain carries TRBV19 and TRBJ1-4, with TRBD1 as a possible D gene (6 bases). The V gene lost 9 bases and the J gene lost 7 bases, with 21 bases spanning the gap. Germline V gene data show CDR1 as LNHDA and CDR2 as SQIVND (reference sequence). This CDR3 comprises 15 residues. CDR3: CASPSPDSAGEKLFF. In DNA form, the CDR3 reads TGTGCCAGCCCCTCTCCGGACAGTGCAGGTGAAAAACTGTTTTTT. The full variable domain, with the rest looked up from reference TRBV19 and TRBJ1-4, is DGGITQSPKYLFRKEGQNVTLSCEQNLNHDAMYWYRQDPGQGLRLIYYSQIVNDFQKGDIAEGYSVSREKKESFPLTVTSAQKNPTAFYLCASPSPDSAGEKLFFGSGTQLSVL.

This clone was seen more than once but under ten times. The chain recombines TRBV6-5 with TRBJ1-1; tentatively, D is TRBD1 (5 bases). Trimming cost V 5 bases and J 3 bases, with 16 bases left between them. The CDR3 consists of 15 residues. CDR1 is MNHEY and CDR2 is SVGAGI in the germline V gene. This CDR3 is CASSLLPTGYTEAFF. CDR3 in DNA: TGTGCCAGCAGTCTACTTCCAACAGGCTACACTGAAGCTTTCTTT.

The rearrangement joins TRBV4-2 to TRBJ2-5, with TRBD1 matching over 7 bases. From germline, CDR1 is LGHNA and CDR2 YNFKEQ. This CDR3 has 15 residues. J lost 3 bases, V lost 6 bases, and 10 bases had no gene match. CDR3: CASSPGTAVEETQYF. The DNA of the CDR3 is TGTGCCAGCAGTCCCGGGACAGCCGTCGAAGAGACCCAGTACTTC.